The rows below give T cell receptor beta chains drawn from one sample of a study of T cell repertoires in cytomegalovirus infection. TCRdb fed the reads into MiXCR, producing one record per CDR3 protein. Of some 200,000 distinct CDR3 sequences detected, roughly 9% appear once; the ten largest clones hold roughly 5.1%. The sequencing sample was made of PBMCs. The receptor set was obtained from a human donor in good health (CMV status not recorded). Some clones in this sample may be carry-over from other donors' samples. Both conserved end residues are part of each CDR3. A D gene is named only where the DNA matches it firmly. The size of a clone is reported for some rows only, either as once, few or many, or as a class for expanded clones.

>TRBV20-1|TRBJ1-2|few|.
CSASDDSRNQNYGYTF
TGCAGTGCTTCTGACGACAGCCGAAACCAGAACTATGGCTACACCTTC
>TRBV23-1|TRBJ1-1|few|.
CASSQSRGTTEAFF
TGCGCCAGCAGTCAATCGAGGGGGACCACTGAAGCTTTCTTT
>TRBV7-2|TRBJ2-1|many|TRBD1
CASSPAGQGGEQFF
TGTGCCAGCAGCCCCGCGGGACAGGGAGGTGAGCAGTTCTTC
>TRBV20-1|TRBJ1-2|few|.
CSARERQGRAGYTF
TGCAGTGCTAGGGAAAGGCAGGGGAGGGCTGGCTACACCTTC
>TRBV5-1|TRBJ2-1|few|TRBD2
CASSSLTTSGGAEQFF
TGCGCCAGCAGCTCGTTAACGACTAGCGGGGGGGCTGAGCAGTTCTTC
>TRBV29-1|TRBJ1-2|.|TRBD1
CSVEGNRGRGYTF
TGCAGCGTTGAAGGAAACAGGGGGCGCGGCTACACCTTC
>TRBV6-2/TRBV6-3|TRBJ2-7|few|.
CASRNPGAEQYF
TGTGCCAGCAGAAATCCCGGGGCCGAGCAGTACTTC
>TRBV7-2|TRBJ1-4|many|.
CASSRAGWGEKLFF
TGTGCCAGCAGCCGGGCAGGCTGGGGTGAAAAACTGTTTTTT
>TRBV27|TRBJ2-3|few|TRBD2
CASSLSGTSGSRDTQYF
TGTGCCAGCAGTTTATCTGGGACTAGCGGGAGCCGAGATACGCAGTATTTT
>TRBV19|TRBJ1-2|many|TRBD1
CASSILGTGNYGYTF
TGTGCCAGTAGTATCCTCGGGACAGGGAACTATGGCTACACCTTC
>TRBV27|TRBJ2-1|many|TRBD2
CASSLVSGRGPYNEQFF
TGTGCCAGCAGTTTAGTTAGCGGGCGAGGTCCCTACAATGAGCAGTTCTTC
>TRBV6-6|TRBJ2-6|few|.
CASRQGGSGANVLTF
TGTGCCAGCAGACAGGGCGGTTCTGGGGCCAACGTCCTGACTTTC
>TRBV6-1|TRBJ2-5|many|TRBD1
CASSEGGGRGRETQYF
TGTGCCAGCAGTGAAGGAGGAGGCAGGGGGCGAGAGACCCAGTACTTC
>TRBV19|TRBJ1-5|many|.
CASSILQGHRGNQPQHF
TGTGCCAGTAGTATCTTACAGGGCCATCGCGGCAATCAGCCCCAGCATTTT
>TRBV7-2|TRBJ2-1|many|.
CASSLVWSHNEQFF
TGTGCCAGCAGCTTAGTATGGAGTCACAATGAGCAGTTCTTC
>TRBV28|TRBJ1-3|.|.
CASSLLLGFTGNTIYF
TGTGCCAGCAGTTTACTTTTGGGTTTCACTGGAAACACCATATATTTT
>TRBV30|TRBJ1-5|.|.
CAWSAAMLDQPQHF
TGTGCCTGGAGTGCGGCCATGTTGGACCAGCCCCAGCATTTT
>TRBV14|TRBJ2-5|.|TRBD2
CASSPGTSGTETQYF
TGTGCCAGCAGTCCCGGGACTAGCGGGACAGAGACCCAGTACTTC
>TRBV10-3|TRBJ1-1|many|TRBD1
CAISGRQGEAAFF
TGTGCCATCAGTGGGCGACAGGGGGAGGCTGCTTTCTTT